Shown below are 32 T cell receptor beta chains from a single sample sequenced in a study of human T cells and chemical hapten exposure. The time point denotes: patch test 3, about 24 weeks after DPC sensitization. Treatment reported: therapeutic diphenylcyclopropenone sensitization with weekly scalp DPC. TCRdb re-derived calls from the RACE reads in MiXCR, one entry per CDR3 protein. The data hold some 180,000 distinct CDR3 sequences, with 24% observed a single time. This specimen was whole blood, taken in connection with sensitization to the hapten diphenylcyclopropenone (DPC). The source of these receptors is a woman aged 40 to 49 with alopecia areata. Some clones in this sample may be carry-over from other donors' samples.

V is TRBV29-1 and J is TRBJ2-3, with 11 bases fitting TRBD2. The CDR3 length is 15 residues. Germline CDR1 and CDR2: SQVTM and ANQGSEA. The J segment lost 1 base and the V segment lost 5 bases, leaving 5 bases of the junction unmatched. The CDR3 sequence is CSVPGLAAGTDTQYF. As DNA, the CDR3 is TGCAGCGTTCCGGGACTAGCGGCTGGCACAGATACGCAGTATTTT.

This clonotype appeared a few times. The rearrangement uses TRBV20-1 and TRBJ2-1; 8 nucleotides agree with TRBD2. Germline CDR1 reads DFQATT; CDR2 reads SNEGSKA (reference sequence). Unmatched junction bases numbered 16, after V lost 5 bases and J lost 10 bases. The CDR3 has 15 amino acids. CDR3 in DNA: TGCAGTGCTGGCCTCGTAGCGGGGCCCTCGCGGGAGCAGTTCTTC. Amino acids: CSAGLVAGPSREQFF.

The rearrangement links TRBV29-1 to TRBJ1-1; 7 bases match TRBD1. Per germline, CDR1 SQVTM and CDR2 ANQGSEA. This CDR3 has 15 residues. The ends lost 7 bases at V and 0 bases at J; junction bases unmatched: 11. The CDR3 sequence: CSAAGFGTVNTEAFF. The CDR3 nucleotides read TGCAGCGCCGCAGGTTTTGGGACAGTGAACACTGAAGCTTTCTTT.

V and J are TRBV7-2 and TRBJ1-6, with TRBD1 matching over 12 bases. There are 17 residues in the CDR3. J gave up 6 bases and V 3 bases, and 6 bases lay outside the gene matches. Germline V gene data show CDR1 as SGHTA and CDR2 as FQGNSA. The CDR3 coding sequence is TGTGCCAGCAGCTTGATGGGACAGGGGGCGAGTAATTCACCCCTCCACTTT. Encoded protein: CASSLMGQGASNSPLHF. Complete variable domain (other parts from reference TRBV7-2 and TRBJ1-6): GAGVSQSPSNKVTEKGKDVELRCDPISGHTALYWYRQSLGQGLEFLIYFQGNSAPDKSGLPSDRFSAERTGGSVSTLTIQRTQQEDSAVYLCASSLMGQGASNSPLHFGNGTRLTVT.

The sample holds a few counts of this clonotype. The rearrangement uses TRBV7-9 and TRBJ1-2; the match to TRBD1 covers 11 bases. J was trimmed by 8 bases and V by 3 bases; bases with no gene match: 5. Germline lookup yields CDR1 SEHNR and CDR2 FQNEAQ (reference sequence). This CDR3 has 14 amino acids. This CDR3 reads CASSFGTGGEGYTF. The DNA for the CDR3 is TGTGCCAGCAGCTTCGGGACAGGGGGAGAAGGCTACACCTTC.

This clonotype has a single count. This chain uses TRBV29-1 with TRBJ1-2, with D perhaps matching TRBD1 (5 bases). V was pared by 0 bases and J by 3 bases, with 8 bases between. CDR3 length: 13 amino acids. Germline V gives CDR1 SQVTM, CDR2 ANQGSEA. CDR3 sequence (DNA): TGCAGCGTTGAAGACAGGGATGACTATGGCTACACCTTC. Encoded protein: CSVEDRDDYGYTF.

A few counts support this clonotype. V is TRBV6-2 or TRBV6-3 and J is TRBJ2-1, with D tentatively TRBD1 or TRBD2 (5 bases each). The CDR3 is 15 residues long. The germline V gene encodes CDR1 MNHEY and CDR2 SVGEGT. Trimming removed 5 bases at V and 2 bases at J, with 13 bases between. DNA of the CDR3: TGTGCCAGCAGTCCGGGGCCACTAACCTACAATGAGCAGTTCTTC. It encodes CASSPGPLTYNEQFF.

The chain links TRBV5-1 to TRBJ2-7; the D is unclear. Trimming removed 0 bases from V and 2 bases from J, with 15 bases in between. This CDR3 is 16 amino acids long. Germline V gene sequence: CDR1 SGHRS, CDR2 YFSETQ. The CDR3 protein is CASSLEAKRVAYEQYF. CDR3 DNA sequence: TGCGCCAGCAGCTTGGAGGCAAAACGGGTAGCCTACGAGCAGTACTTC.

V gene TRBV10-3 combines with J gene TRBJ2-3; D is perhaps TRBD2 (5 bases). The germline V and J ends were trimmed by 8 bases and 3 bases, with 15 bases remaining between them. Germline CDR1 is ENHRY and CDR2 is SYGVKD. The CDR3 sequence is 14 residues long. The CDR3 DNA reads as TGTGCCATCGCTAGAAGGAGGTTAACAGATACGCAGTATTTT. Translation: CAIARRRLTDTQYF.

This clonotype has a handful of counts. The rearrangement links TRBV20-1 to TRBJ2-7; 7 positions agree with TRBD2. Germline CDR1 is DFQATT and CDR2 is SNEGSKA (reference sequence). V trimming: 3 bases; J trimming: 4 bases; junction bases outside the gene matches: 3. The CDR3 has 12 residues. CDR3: CSASWEGYEQYF. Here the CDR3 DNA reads TGCAGTGCTAGTTGGGAGGGATACGAGCAGTACTTC.

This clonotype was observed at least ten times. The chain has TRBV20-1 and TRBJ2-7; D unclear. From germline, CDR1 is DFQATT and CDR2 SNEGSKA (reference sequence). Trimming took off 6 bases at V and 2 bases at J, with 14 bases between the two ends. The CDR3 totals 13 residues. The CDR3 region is CSAVVPAPYEQYF. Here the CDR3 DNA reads TGCAGTGCCGTGGTGCCAGCCCCCTACGAGCAGTACTTC.

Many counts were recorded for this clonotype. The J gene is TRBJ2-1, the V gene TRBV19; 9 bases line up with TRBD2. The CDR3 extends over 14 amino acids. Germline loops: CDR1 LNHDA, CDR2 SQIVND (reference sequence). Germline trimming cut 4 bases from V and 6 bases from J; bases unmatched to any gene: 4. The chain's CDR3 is CASSTRGRANEQFF. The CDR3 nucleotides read TGTGCCAGTAGTACGCGCGGGAGGGCCAATGAGCAGTTCTTC.

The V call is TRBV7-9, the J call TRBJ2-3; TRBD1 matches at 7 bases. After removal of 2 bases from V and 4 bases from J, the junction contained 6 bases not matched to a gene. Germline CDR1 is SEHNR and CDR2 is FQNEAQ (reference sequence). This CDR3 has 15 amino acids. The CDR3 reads CASSLLQGLADTQYF. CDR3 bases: TGTGCCAGCAGCTTACTACAGGGGTTAGCAGATACGCAGTATTTT.

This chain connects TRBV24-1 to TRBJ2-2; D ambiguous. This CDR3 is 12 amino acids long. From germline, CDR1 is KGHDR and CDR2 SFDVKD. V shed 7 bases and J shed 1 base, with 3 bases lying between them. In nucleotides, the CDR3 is TGTGCCACCAGACAGAACACCGGGGAGCTGTTTTTT. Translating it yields CATRQNTGELFF.

CDR3 nucleotides: TGCGCCAGCAGCTACGGGGTAGCGGGTTACTCCTACAATGAGCAGTTCTTC. Protein sequence: CASSYGVAGYSYNEQFF. The V gene is TRBV5-1, the J gene TRBJ2-1, with 7 bases lining up with TRBD2. Germline lookup yields CDR1 SGHRS and CDR2 YFSETQ. V trimming: 3 bases; J trimming: 0 bases; junction bases outside the gene matches: 9. The CDR3 consists of 17 residues.

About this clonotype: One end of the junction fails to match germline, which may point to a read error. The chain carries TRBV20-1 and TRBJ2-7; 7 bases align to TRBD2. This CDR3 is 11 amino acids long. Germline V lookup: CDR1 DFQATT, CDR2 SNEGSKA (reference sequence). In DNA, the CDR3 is TGCAGCGCTAGCGGAGAATACGAGCAGTACTTC. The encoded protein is CSASGEYEQYF.

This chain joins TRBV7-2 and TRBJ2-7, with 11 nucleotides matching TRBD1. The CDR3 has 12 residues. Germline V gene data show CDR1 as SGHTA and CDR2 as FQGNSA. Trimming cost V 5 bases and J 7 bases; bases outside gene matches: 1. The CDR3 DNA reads TGTGCCAGCAGCCGGGACAGGGGGGAGCAGTACTTC. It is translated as CASSRDRGEQYF.

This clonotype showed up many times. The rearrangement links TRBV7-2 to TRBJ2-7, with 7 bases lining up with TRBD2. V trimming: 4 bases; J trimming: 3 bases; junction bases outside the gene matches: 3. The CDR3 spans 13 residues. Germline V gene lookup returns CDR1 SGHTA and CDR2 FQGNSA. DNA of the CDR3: TGTGCCAGCAGCTCTTGGGGGGGCTACGAGCAGTACTTC. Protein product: CASSSWGGYEQYF.

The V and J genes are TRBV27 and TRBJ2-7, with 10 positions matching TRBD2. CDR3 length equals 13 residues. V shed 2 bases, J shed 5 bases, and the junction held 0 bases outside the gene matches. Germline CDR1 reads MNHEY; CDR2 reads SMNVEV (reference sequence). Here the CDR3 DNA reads TGTGCCAGCAGTTTACTAGCGGGGGACGAGCAGTACTTC. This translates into CASSLLAGDEQYF.

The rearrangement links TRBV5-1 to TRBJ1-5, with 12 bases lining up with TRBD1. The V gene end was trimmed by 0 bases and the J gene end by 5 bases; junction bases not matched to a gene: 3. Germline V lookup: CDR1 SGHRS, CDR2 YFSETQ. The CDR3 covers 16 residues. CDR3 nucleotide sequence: TGCGCCAGCAGCTTGGAGGGACAGGGGGCCGATCAGCCCCAGCATTTT. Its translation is CASSLEGQGADQPQHF.

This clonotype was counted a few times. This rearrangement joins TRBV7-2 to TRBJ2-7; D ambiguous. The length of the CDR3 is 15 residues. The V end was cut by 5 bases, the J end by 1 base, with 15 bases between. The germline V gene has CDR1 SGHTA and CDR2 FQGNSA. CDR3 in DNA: TGTGCCAGCAGCCCCGACCTAGGTTCTTCCTACGAGCAGTACTTC. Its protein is CASSPDLGSSYEQYF.

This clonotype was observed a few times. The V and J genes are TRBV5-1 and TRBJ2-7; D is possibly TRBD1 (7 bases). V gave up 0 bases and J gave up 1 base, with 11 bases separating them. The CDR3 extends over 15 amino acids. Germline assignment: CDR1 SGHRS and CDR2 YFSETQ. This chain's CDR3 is CASSLAGDRSYEQYF. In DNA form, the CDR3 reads TGCGCCAGCAGCTTGGCGGGGGACAGATCCTACGAGCAGTACTTC.

The CDR3: CSARRDRDNGYTF. CDR3 sequence (DNA): TGCAGTGCTAGGAGGGACAGGGATAACGGCTACACCTTC. This chain links TRBV20-1 with TRBJ1-2; 9 nucleotides agree with TRBD1. Losses at the gene ends were 3 bases for V and 8 bases for J; bases not matched to a gene: 7. The CDR3 spans 13 residues. CDR1 is DFQATT, CDR2 SNEGSKA, per germline (reference sequence).

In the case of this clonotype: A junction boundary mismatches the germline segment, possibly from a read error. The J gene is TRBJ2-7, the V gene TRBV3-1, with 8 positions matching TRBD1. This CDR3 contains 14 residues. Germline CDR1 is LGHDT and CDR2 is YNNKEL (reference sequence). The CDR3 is CTSSPLLTGDEQYF. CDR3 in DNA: TGTACCAGCAGCCCCCTATTGACAGGGGACGAGCAGTACTTC.

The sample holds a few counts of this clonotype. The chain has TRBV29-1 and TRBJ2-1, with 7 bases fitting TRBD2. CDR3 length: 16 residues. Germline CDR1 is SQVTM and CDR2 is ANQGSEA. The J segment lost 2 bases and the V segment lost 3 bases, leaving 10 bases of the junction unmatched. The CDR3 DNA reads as TGCAGCGTTGACGGGGTCGGGAGGAGAACCTACAATGAGCAGTTCTTC. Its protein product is CSVDGVGRRTYNEQFF.

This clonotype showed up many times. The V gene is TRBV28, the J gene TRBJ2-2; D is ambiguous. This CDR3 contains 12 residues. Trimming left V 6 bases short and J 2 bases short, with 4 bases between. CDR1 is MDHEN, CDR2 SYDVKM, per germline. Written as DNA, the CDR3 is TGTGCCAGCAGCTTAAACACCGGGGAGCTGTTTTTT. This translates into CASSLNTGELFF.

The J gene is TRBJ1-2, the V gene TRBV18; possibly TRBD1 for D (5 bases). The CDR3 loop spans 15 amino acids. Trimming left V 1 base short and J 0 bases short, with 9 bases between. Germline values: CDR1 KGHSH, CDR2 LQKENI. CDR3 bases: TGTGCCAGCTCACCACAGGGGAGAGCTAACTATGGCTACACCTTC. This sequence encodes CASSPQGRANYGYTF.

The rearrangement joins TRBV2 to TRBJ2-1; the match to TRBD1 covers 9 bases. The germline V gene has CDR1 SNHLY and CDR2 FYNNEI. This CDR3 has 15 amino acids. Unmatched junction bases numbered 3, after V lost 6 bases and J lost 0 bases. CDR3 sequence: CASRGTGSSYNEQFF. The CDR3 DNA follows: TGTGCCAGCAGGGGGACAGGGAGCTCCTACAATGAGCAGTTCTTC.

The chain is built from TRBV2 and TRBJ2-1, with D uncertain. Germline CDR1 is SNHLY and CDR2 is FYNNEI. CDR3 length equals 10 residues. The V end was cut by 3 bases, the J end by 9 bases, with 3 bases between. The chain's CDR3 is CASSESEQFF. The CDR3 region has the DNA TGTGCCAGCAGTGAGTCTGAGCAGTTCTTC. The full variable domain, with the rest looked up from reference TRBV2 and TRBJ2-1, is EPEVTQTPSHQVTQMGQEVILRCVPISNHLYFYWYRQILGQKVEFLVSFYNNEISEKSEIFDDQFSVERPDGSNFTLKIRSTKLEDSAMYFCASSESEQFFGPGTRLTVL.

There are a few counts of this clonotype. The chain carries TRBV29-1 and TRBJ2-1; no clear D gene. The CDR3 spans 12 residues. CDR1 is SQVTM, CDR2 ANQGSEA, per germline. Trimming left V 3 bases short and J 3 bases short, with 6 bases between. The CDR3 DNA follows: TGCAGCGTTGATAGGGACTACAATGAGCAGTTCTTC. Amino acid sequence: CSVDRDYNEQFF.

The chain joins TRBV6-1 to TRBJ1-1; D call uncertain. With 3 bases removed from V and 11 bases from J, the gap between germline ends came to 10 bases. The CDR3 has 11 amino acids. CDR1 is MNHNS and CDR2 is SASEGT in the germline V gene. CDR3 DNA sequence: TGTGCCAGCAGTGAGTTGGGGTCGGCTTTCTTT. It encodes CASSELGSAFF.

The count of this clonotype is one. The CDR3 sequence is CASSYAGTSGRTDTQYF. The CDR3, as DNA: TGTGCCAGCAGTTACGCCGGGACTAGCGGGAGAACAGATACGCAGTATTTT. V gene TRBV6-5 combines with J gene TRBJ2-3; 14 bases are shared with TRBD2. V was pared by 2 bases and J by 3 bases, with 4 bases of the junction left unmatched. Germline V gene sequence: CDR1 MNHEY, CDR2 SVGAGI. There are 17 residues in the CDR3.